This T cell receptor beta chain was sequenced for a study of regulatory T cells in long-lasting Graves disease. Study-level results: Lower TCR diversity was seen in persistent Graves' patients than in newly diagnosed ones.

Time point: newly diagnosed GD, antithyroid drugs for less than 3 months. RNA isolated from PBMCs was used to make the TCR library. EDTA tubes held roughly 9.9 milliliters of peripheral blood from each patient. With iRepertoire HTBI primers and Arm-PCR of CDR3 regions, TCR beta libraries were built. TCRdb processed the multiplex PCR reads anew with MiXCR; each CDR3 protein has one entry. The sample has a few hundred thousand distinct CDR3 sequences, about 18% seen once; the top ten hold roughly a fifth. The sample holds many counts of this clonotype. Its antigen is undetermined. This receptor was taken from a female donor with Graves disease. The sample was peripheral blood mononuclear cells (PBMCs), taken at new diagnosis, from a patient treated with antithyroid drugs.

In DNA, the CDR3 is TGTGCCAGCAGTTACGCGGGACTAGCAGATACGCAGTATTTT. Translated: CASSYAGLADTQYF. V gene TRBV6-2 or TRBV6-3 combines with J gene TRBJ2-3, with 8 bases matching TRBD2. The germline CDR1 and CDR2 sequences are MNHEY and SVGEGT. The V gene end was trimmed by 2 bases and the J gene end by 4 bases; junction bases not matched to a gene: 2. The CDR3 runs 14 residues.